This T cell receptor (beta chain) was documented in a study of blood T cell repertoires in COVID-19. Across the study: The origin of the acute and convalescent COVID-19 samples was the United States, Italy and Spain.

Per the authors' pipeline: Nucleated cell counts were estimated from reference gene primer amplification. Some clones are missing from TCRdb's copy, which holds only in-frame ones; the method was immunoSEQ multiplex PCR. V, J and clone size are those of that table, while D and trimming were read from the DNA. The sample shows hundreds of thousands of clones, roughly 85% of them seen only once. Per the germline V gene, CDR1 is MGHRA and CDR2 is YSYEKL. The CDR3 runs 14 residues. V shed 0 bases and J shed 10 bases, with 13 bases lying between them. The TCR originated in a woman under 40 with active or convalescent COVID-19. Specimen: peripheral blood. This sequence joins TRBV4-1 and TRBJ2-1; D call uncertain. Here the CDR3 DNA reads TGCGCCAGCAGCCAAGACTGGAGCCCCGGGGAGCAGTTCTTC. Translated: CASSQDWSPGEQFF.